This T cell receptor (beta chain) was captured in a study of a mutant IDH1 vaccine in newly diagnosed glioma. For the study at large: Therapy received beforehand was radiotherapy, temozolomide, or both, with most patients given both.

Time point in this sample: week 5, during vaccination. Each dose delivered 300 ug of mutant IDH1 20-mer peptide subcutaneously with imiquimod. The CDR3 spans 17 residues. Germline V gene data show CDR1 as SGHRS and CDR2 as YFSETQ. With 1 base removed from V and 3 bases from J, the gap between germline ends came to 19 bases. In the case of this clone: The antigen is undetermined.

The repertoire was sequenced with immunoSEQ multiplex PCR; TCRdb's copy has only in-frame clones and lacks some. The sample gives some 60,000 clones, about 87% of which show up once; approximately 4.2% is in the top ten. The clonotype was recovered from a woman aged 40 to 55 with glioma. The chain carries TRBV5-1 and TRBJ1-2, with a weak D call TRBD1 (6 bases). This material consisted of PBMCs, taken from a glioma patient whose treatment included an IDH1 peptide vaccine. The CDR3 bases are TGCGCCAGCAGCTTGTATTCCGGGCAGGGGAAGGACTATGGCTACACCTTC. Amino acid sequence: CASSLYSGQGKDYGYTF.